Here is one TCR beta chain with its context. Between the trimmed V and J ends, which lost 0 bases and 6 bases, there was a span of 11 bases. This CDR3 has 15 residues. The germline V gene has CDR1 MNHEY and CDR2 SVGAGI. These data originate in a study of blood T cells in healthy people across ages. Then a second PCR, running about 6 to 11 cycles, was carried out with a sample-barcoded 5' primer and a J-beta primer mix. Using its own MiXCR run on the 5' RACE reads, TCRdb lists one record per CDR3 protein. The table has 1.5 million to 2 million distinct CDR3 sequences, about two fifths seen once. The genes are TRBV6-5 and TRBJ1-4; no reliable D call. The receptor was isolated from a human donor in good health. The sequenced material came from blood. CDR3 nucleotide sequence: TGTGCCAGCAGTTACTCGATTGGGGTTGATGAAAAACTGTTTTTT. This translates into CASSYSIGVDEKLFF.